These T cell receptor beta chains were read from a single sample in a study of regulatory T cells in long-lasting Graves disease. Via MiXCR, TCRdb re-called the multiplex PCR reads, giving one row per CDR3 protein. The data hold 420,000 or so distinct CDR3 sequences, with about a sixth observed a single time. This sample was shared with a second study, whose subject was T cells in Graves' hyperthyroidism and ophthalmopathy.

The sequenced sample was peripheral blood mononuclear cells (PBMCs), obtained at new diagnosis, from a patient treated with antithyroid drugs. Receptors were obtained from a woman younger than 30 with Graves disease. Both conserved end residues are part of each CDR3. Each record gives: J gene, V gene, D gene, clone size, CDR3 DNA, CDR3 protein. A D gene is named only where the DNA matches it firmly. Not every row has a clone size; where given, it reads once, few, many or a size class.

j_gene: TRBJ1-6; v_gene: TRBV6-2/TRBV6-3; d_gene: TRBD1; abundance: NA; CDR3nt: TGTGCCAGCAGTCCACCTGGGGACAGGCTTAATTCACCCCTCCACTTT; CDR3aa: CASSPPGDRLNSPLHF
j_gene: TRBJ2-3; v_gene: TRBV6-2/TRBV6-3; d_gene: NA; abundance: few; CDR3nt: TGTGCCAGCACAAGAGGGGACTTCACTGCAGATACGCAGTATTTT; CDR3aa: CASTRGDFTADTQYF
j_gene: TRBJ1-2; v_gene: TRBV5-8; d_gene: NA; abundance: NA; CDR3nt: TGTGCCAGCAGCTCAATGGCAGGAAGATATAACTATGGCTACACCTTC; CDR3aa: CASSSMAGRYNYGYTF
j_gene: TRBJ2-7; v_gene: TRBV28; d_gene: TRBD1; abundance: many; CDR3nt: TGTGCCAACCTGGACAGGGATACTGGAAAGCAGTACTTC; CDR3aa: CANLDRDTGKQYF
j_gene: TRBJ2-1; v_gene: TRBV7-9; d_gene: TRBD2; abundance: few; CDR3nt: TGTGCCAGCAGCTACCCCGGACTAGCGGGGGTTTTCAATGAGCAGTTCTTC; CDR3aa: CASSYPGLAGVFNEQFF
j_gene: TRBJ1-2; v_gene: TRBV10-3; d_gene: TRBD1; abundance: many; CDR3nt: TGTGCCATCGGAGAGACAGGGGATAGAAGGGACTATGGCTACACCTTC; CDR3aa: CAIGETGDRRDYGYTF
j_gene: TRBJ2-5; v_gene: TRBV7-6; d_gene: NA; abundance: once; CDR3nt: TGTGCCAGCAGCAGATATAGGGACTGGAAAGAGACCCAGTACTTC; CDR3aa: CASSRYRDWKETQYF
j_gene: TRBJ1-2; v_gene: TRBV2; d_gene: NA; abundance: many; CDR3nt: TGTGCCAGCAGTGATGCAGGGGTACACTATGGCTACACCTTC; CDR3aa: CASSDAGVHYGYTF
j_gene: TRBJ1-5; v_gene: TRBV12-3/TRBV12-4; d_gene: NA; abundance: many; CDR3nt: TGTGCCAGCAGTTTGGGAGGGGTCGATCAGCCCCAGCATTTT; CDR3aa: CASSLGGVDQPQHF
j_gene: TRBJ2-5; v_gene: TRBV13; d_gene: NA; abundance: NA; CDR3nt: TGTGCCAGCAGCCGCCGGCTAGCGAGACAAGAGACCCAGTACTTC; CDR3aa: CASSRRLARQETQYF
j_gene: TRBJ2-4; v_gene: TRBV11-3; d_gene: NA; abundance: many; CDR3nt: TGTGCCAGCAGCTTAAGCGGACTAACCAAAAACATTCAGTACTTC; CDR3aa: CASSLSGLTKNIQYF
j_gene: TRBJ2-3; v_gene: TRBV12-3/TRBV12-4; d_gene: NA; abundance: many; CDR3nt: TGTGCCAGCAGTCTGGGTTGGTCCACAGATACGCAGTATTTT; CDR3aa: CASSLGWSTDTQYF
j_gene: TRBJ2-3; v_gene: TRBV5-1; d_gene: TRBD2; abundance: many; CDR3nt: TGCGCCAGCAGCTTACTAGCGGGAAAAGTGACAGATACGCAGTATTTT; CDR3aa: CASSLLAGKVTDTQYF
j_gene: TRBJ2-2; v_gene: TRBV20-1; d_gene: TRBD1; abundance: NA; CDR3nt: TGCAGTGCTAGAGAAGGGACAGCGAACACCGGGGAGCTGTTTTTT; CDR3aa: CSAREGTANTGELFF
j_gene: TRBJ2-7; v_gene: TRBV20-1; d_gene: TRBD2; abundance: NA; CDR3nt: TGCAGTGCAAGGACTAGCGGGAGCAGGTACGAGCAGTACTTC; CDR3aa: CSARTSGSRYEQYF
j_gene: TRBJ1-1; v_gene: TRBV7-8; d_gene: NA; abundance: many; CDR3nt: TGTGCCAGCAGCTTAGCGGGAGTCGCCACTGAAGCTTTCTTT; CDR3aa: CASSLAGVATEAFF
j_gene: TRBJ2-1; v_gene: TRBV6-1; d_gene: NA; abundance: NA; CDR3nt: TGTGCCAGCAGGGAGGGGGGGACGGGATTAAATGAGCAGTTCTTC; CDR3aa: CASREGGTGLNEQFF
j_gene: TRBJ2-6; v_gene: TRBV6-4; d_gene: TRBD1; abundance: NA; CDR3nt: TGTGCCAGCAGTGACTACGTGTCGACAGGGCCCTCTGGGGCCAACGTCCTGACTTTC; CDR3aa: CASSDYVSTGPSGANVLTF
j_gene: TRBJ1-2; v_gene: TRBV28; d_gene: NA; abundance: many; CDR3nt: TGTGCCAGCAGTTTATTCTTCGGGACAAACTATGGCTACACCTTC; CDR3aa: CASSLFFGTNYGYTF
j_gene: TRBJ2-2; v_gene: TRBV6-5; d_gene: TRBD2; abundance: NA; CDR3nt: TGTGCCAGCAGTTACGCCTCTCGGCGGGAGGAGGAGGAGCTGTTTTTT; CDR3aa: CASSYASRREEEELFF
j_gene: TRBJ2-3; v_gene: TRBV5-1; d_gene: NA; abundance: many; CDR3nt: TGCGCCAGCAGTCCCCCGGCGGGAAGATTAGATACGCAGTATTTT; CDR3aa: CASSPPAGRLDTQYF
j_gene: TRBJ2-1; v_gene: TRBV5-4; d_gene: NA; abundance: many; CDR3nt: TGTGCCAGCAGCCCACGGGAGTTCTACAATGAGCAGTTCTTC; CDR3aa: CASSPREFYNEQFF
j_gene: TRBJ1-2; v_gene: TRBV6-1; d_gene: TRBD1; abundance: many; CDR3nt: TGTGCCAGCAGTGCCTGGGACAGGGACTATGGCTACACCTTC; CDR3aa: CASSAWDRDYGYTF
j_gene: TRBJ1-2; v_gene: TRBV6-2/TRBV6-3; d_gene: NA; abundance: NA; CDR3nt: TGTGCCAGCAGTGAAGAGGAAGGGACTGATGGCTACACCTTC; CDR3aa: CASSEEEGTDGYTF
j_gene: TRBJ1-5; v_gene: TRBV14; d_gene: TRBD1; abundance: many; CDR3nt: TGTGCCAGCAGCCAAGCGACAGGGGGACATAATCAGCCCCAGCATTTT; CDR3aa: CASSQATGGHNQPQHF
j_gene: TRBJ2-7; v_gene: TRBV4-1; d_gene: NA; abundance: few; CDR3nt: TGCGCCAGCAGCCAAGACCGGCAGGGTTCCTACGAGCAGTACTTC; CDR3aa: CASSQDRQGSYEQYF
j_gene: TRBJ2-5; v_gene: TRBV7-7; d_gene: NA; abundance: NA; CDR3nt: TGTGCTAGCAGCTCAGGGGTTCTGGAGACCCAGTACTTC; CDR3aa: CASSSGVLETQYF
j_gene: TRBJ1-2; v_gene: TRBV5-6; d_gene: NA; abundance: few; CDR3nt: TGTGCCAGCAGCTTGGTACGGGCTAACTATGGCTACACCTTC; CDR3aa: CASSLVRANYGYTF
j_gene: TRBJ1-1; v_gene: TRBV20-1; d_gene: NA; abundance: many; CDR3nt: TGCAGTGCTAGTTTCAGGGAAGCTTTCTTT; CDR3aa: CSASFREAFF
j_gene: TRBJ2-3; v_gene: TRBV5-1; d_gene: NA; abundance: many; CDR3nt: TGCGCCAGCAGCTTTTTTCCTGGGACCGGCTCAGATTCAGATACGCAGTATTTT; CDR3aa: CASSFFPGTGSDSDTQYF
j_gene: TRBJ2-5; v_gene: TRBV11-1; d_gene: TRBD1; abundance: many; CDR3nt: TGTGCCAGCAGCTTCCGGGACAGCAAAGAGACCCAGTACTTC; CDR3aa: CASSFRDSKETQYF
j_gene: TRBJ2-1; v_gene: TRBV2; d_gene: TRBD2; abundance: few; CDR3nt: TGTGCCAGCAGTACGGGACTAGCGGGAGGTTTGAATGAGCAGTTCTTC; CDR3aa: CASSTGLAGGLNEQFF
j_gene: TRBJ2-5; v_gene: TRBV25-1; d_gene: NA; abundance: NA; CDR3nt: TGTGCCAGCAGGGAGGATTGGGGGGACCCAGAGACCCAGTACTTC; CDR3aa: CASREDWGDPETQYF
j_gene: TRBJ2-1; v_gene: TRBV7-2; d_gene: NA; abundance: NA; CDR3nt: TGTGCCAGCAGCATAAGCGAGAGAGTAAATGAGCAGTTCTTC; CDR3aa: CASSISERVNEQFF
j_gene: TRBJ2-3; v_gene: TRBV4-3; d_gene: NA; abundance: few; CDR3nt: TGCGCCAGCAGCCAACGCCCCTGGGATACGCAGTATTTT; CDR3aa: CASSQRPWDTQYF